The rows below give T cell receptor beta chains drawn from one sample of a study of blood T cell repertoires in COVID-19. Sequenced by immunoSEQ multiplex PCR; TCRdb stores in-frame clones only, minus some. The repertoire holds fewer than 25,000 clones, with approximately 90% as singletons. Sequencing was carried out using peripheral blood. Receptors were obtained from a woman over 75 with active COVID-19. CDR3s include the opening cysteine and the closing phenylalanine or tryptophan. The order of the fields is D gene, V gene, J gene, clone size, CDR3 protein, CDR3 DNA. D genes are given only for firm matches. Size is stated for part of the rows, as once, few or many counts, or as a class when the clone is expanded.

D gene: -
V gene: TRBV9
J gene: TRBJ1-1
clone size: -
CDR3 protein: CASSVLGITGTEAFF
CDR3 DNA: TGTGCCAGCAGCGTGTTAGGCATCACGGGAACTGAAGCTTTCTTT

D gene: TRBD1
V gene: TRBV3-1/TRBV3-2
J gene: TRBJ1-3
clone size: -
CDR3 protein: CASSRQGADTIYF
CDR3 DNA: TGTGCCAGCAGCCGACAGGGGGCGGACACCATATATTTT

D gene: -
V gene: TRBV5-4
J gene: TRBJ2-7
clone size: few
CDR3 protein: CASSPGLRPLEQYF
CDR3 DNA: TGTGCCAGCAGCCCGGGACTCCGACCCCTCGAGCAGTACTTC

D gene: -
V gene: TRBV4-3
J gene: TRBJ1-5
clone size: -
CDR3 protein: CASSQDRVQPQHF
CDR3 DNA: TGCGCCAGCAGCCAAGATCGGGTTCAGCCCCAGCATTTT

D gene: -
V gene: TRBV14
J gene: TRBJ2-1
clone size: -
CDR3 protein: CASSQEGRTKFSREQFF
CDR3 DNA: TGTGCCAGCAGCCAAGAAGGTCGGACTAAGTTCTCTAGGGAGCAGTTCTTC

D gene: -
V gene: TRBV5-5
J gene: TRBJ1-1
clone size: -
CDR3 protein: CASRHFQVTEAFF
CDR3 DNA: TGTGCCAGCAGGCATTTTCAGGTGACTGAAGCTTTCTTT

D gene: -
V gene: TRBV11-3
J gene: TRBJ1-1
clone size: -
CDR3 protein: CASSLRQVNTEAFF
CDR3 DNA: TGTGCCAGCAGCTTAAGGCAGGTGAACACTGAAGCTTTCTTT

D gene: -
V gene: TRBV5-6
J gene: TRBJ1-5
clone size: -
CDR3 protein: CASSPQGLQPQHF
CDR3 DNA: TGTGCCAGCAGCCCCCAGGGTTTACAGCCCCAGCATTTT

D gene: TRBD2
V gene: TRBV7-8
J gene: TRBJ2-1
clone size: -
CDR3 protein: CASSLGPSGAEQFF
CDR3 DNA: TGTGCCAGCAGCTTAGGTCCTAGCGGGGCAGAGCAGTTCTTC

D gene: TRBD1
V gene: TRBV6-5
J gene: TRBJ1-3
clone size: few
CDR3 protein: CASSPSGGAGNTIYF
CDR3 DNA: TGTGCCAGCAGTCCCTCAGGGGGCGCGGGAAACACCATATATTTT